This T cell receptor beta chain was recorded in a study of T cell responses to AZD1222 COVID-19 vaccine. Notes on the study in general: Donors in the cohort were predominantly white British and more often female, and clonal diversity was possibly underestimated. Recipients of AZD1222 seropositive at baseline numbered only 5 or 6.

Analysis merged second doses at about 4 or about 12 weeks. Profiling relied on immunoSEQ multiplex PCR, and the TCRdb table lists in-frame clones only, not all of them. The sample shows 190,000 or so clones, roughly 91% of them seen only once. Remarks on this clone: The target antigen is unknown.

CDR3 length equals 14 residues. Per germline, CDR1 SGDLS and CDR2 YYNGEE. Deletions cut 0 bases from V and 3 bases from J, with 10 bases between. The sample in question was peripheral blood, obtained 28 days after the second AZD1222 dose. This clonotype was sampled from an adult who received the AZD1222 COVID-19 vaccine. This chain uses TRBV9 with TRBJ2-7; D is ambiguous. This chain's CDR3 is CASSVGLTGYEQYF. CDR3 DNA sequence: TGTGCCAGCAGCGTAGGCCTGACGGGCTACGAGCAGTACTTC.